The clone carrying this TCR beta chain was seen ten or more times. As yet, its antigen is unknown. The time point is: patch test 2, 6 weeks after DPC sensitization. Treatment here: therapeutic diphenylcyclopropenone sensitization with weekly scalp DPC. Before extraction, the whole blood was not fractionated, and total RNA was taken from it. TCRdb analysed the RACE reads with MiXCR anew, one entry per CDR3 protein. The sample has fewer than 100,000 distinct CDR3 sequences, 9.3% seen once; the top ten hold about 2%. The source of the sample is a study of human T cells and chemical hapten exposure. Overall study results and limits: TCRs above 1 in 1000 frequency stayed constant with DPC sensitization. Expanded TCRs clustered into significantly more large CDR3 similarity groups than controls, the analysis revealed.

The CDR3 is 14 amino acids. CDR1 PRHDT and CDR2 FYEKMQ come from the germline V gene (reference sequence). V shed 6 bases and J 4 bases; nucleotides not matched to a gene: 8. The genes are TRBV13 and TRBJ2-5; 7 bases line up with TRBD1. The sample in question was whole blood, obtained in connection with sensitization to the hapten diphenylcyclopropenone (DPC). This sequence was found in a woman in her thirties or forties with alopecia areata. Some clones in this sample may be carry-over from other donors' samples. The CDR3 bases are TGTGCCAGCAGACTACAGGGGAGTGCAGAGACCCAGTACTTC. Translation gives CASRLQGSAETQYF.